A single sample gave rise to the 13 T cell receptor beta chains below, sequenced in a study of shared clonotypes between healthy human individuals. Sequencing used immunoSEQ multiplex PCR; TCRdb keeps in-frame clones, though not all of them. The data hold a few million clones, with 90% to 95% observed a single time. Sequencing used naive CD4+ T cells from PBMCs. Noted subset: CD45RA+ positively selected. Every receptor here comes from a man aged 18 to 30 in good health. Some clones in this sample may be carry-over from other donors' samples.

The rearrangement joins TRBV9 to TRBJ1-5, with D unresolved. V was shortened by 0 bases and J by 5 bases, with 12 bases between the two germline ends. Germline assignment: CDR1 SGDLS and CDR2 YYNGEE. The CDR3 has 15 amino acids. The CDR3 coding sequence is TGTGCCAGCAGCGTAGATCCACAGCCCGATCAGCCCCAGCATTTT. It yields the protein CASSVDPQPDQPQHF.

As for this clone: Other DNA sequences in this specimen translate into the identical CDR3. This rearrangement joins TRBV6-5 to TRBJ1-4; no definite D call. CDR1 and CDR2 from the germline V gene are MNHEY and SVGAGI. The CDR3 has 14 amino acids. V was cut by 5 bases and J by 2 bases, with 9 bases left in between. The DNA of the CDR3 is TGTGCCAGCAGTCTAGGACGGACTAATGAAAAACTGTTTTTT. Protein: CASSLGRTNEKLFF.

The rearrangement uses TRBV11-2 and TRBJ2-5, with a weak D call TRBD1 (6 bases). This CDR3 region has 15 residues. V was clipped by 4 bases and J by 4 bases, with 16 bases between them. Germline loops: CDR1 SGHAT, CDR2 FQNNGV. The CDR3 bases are TGTGCCAGCAGCTCAACTACAGGGTCCTCAGAGACCCAGTACTTC. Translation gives CASSSTTGSSETQYF.

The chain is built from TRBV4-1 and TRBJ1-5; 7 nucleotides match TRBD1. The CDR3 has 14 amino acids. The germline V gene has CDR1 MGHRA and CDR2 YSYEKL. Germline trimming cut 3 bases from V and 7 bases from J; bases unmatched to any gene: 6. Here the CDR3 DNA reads TGCGCCAGCAGCCACGAAGGGGGCGACCAGCCCCAGCATTTT. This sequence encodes CASSHEGGDQPQHF.

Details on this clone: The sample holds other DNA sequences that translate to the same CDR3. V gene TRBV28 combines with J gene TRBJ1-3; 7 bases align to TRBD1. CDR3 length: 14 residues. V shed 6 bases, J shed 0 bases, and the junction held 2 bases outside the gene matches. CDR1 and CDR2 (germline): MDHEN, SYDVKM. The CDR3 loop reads CASRGTASGNTIYF. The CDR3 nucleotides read TGTGCCAGCAGGGGGACAGCCTCTGGAAACACCATATATTTT.

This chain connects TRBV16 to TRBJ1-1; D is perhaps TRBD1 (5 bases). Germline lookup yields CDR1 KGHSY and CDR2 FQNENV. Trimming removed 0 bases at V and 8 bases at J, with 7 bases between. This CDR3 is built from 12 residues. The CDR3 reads CASSQSAGEAFF. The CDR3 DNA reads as TGTGCCAGCAGCCAATCCGCAGGGGAAGCTTTCTTT. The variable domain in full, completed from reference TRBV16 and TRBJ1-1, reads GEEVAQTPKHLVRGEGQKAKLYCAPIKGHSYVFWYQQVLKNEFKFLISFQNENVFDETGMPKERFSAKCLPNSPCSLEIQATKLEDSAVYFCASSQSAGEAFFGQGTRLTVV.

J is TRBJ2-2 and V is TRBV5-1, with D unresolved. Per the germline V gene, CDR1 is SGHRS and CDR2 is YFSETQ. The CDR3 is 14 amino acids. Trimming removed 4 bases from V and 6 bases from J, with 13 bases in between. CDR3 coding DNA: TGCGCCAGCAGCCCAATGGGCGTCTCCGGGGAGCTGTTTTTT. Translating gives CASSPMGVSGELFF.

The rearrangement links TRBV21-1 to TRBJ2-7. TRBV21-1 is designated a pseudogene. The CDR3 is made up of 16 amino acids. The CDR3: CASSKTPFLLGNEQYF. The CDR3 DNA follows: TGTGCCAGCAGCAAAACGCCATTCCTGCTGGGAAACGAGCAGTACTTC.

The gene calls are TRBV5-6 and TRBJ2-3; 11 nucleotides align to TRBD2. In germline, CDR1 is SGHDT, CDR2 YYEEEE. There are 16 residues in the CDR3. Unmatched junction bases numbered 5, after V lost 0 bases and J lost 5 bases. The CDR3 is CASSLVGLAGEDTQYF. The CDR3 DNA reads TGTGCCAGCAGCTTGGTAGGACTAGCGGGCGAAGATACGCAGTATTTT.

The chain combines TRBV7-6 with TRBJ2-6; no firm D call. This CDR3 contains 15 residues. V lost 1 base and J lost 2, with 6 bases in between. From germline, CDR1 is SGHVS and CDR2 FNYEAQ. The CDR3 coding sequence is TGTGCCAGCAGCTTAGGGAATCCTGGGGCCAACGTCCTGACTTTC. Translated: CASSLGNPGANVLTF.

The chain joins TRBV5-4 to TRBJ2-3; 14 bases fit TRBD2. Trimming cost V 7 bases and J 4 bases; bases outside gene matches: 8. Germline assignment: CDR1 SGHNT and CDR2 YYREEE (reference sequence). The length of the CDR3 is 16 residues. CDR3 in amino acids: CASALTSGRAADTQYF. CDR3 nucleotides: TGTGCCAGCGCCTTGACTAGCGGGAGGGCCGCAGATACGCAGTATTTT.

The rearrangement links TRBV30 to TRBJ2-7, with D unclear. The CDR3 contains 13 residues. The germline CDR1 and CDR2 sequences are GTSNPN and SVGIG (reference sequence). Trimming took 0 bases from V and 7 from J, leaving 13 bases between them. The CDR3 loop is CAWSVVRVGEQYF. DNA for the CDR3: TGTGCCTGGAGTGTGGTAAGGGTCGGAGAGCAGTACTTC.

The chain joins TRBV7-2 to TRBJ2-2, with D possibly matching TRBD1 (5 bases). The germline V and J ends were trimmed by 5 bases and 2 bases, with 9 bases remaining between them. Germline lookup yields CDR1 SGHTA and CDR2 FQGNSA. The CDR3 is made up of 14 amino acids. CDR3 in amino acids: CASSTQGNTGELFF. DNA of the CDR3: TGTGCCAGCAGCACCCAGGGAAACACCGGGGAGCTGTTTTTT.